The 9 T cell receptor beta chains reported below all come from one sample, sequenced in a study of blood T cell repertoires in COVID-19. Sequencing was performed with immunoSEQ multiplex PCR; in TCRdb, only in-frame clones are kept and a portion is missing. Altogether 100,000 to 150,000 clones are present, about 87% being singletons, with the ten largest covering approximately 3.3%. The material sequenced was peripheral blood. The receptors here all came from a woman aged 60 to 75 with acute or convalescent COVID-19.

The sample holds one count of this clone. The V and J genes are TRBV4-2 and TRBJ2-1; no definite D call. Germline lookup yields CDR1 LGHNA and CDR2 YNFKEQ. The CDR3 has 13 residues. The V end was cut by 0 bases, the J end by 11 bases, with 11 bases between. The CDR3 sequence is CASSQDRGAKQFF. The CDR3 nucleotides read TGTGCCAGCAGCCAAGATCGAGGAGCGAAGCAGTTCTTC.

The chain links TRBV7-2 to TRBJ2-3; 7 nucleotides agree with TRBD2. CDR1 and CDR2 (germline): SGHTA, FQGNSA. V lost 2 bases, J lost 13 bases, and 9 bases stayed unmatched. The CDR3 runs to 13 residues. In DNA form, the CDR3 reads TGTGCCAGCAGCTTATCCGGGAGACGGGAGGAGTATTTT. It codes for CASSLSGRREEYF.

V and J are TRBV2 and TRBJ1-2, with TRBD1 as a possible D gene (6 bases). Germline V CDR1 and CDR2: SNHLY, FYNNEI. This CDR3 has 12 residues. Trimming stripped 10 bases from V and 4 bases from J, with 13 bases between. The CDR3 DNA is TGTGCCACCACGACAGGAAGCTATGGCTACACCTTC. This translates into CATTTGSYGYTF.

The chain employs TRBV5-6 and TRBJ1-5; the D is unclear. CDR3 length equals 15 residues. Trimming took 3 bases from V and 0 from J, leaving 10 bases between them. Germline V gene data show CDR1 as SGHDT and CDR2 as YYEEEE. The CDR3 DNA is TGTGCCAGCAGCTCTGGAGGTTATAGCAATCAGCCCCAGCATTTT. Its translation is CASSSGGYSNQPQHF.

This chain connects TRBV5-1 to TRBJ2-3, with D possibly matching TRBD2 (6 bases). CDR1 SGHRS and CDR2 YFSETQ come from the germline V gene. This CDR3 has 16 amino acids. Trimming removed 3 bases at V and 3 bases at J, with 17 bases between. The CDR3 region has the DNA TGCGCCAGCAGCTCCCGGGACTCCCGATATACAGATACGCAGTATTTT. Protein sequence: CASSSRDSRYTDTQYF.

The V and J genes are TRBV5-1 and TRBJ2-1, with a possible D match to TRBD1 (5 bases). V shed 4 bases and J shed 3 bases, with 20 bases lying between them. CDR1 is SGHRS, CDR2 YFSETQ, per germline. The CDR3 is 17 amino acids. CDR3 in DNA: TGCGCCAGCAGCCTGACGTACGCCCAGGGCATCTACAATGAGCAGTTCTTC. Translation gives CASSLTYAQGIYNEQFF.

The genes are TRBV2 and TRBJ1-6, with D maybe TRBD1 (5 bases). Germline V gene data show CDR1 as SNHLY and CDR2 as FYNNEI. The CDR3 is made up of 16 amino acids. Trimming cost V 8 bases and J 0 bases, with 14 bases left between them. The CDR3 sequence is CASGASPYSYNSPLHF. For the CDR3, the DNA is TGTGCCAGCGGGGCCAGCCCTTACTCCTATAATTCACCCCTCCACTTT.

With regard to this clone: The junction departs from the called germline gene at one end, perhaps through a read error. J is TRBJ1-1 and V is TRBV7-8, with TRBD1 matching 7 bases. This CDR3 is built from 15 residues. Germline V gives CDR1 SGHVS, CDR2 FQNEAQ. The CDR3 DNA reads TGTGCCAGCAGAAAACGGGACAGTGGGAACGCTGAAGCTTTCTTT. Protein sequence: CASRKRDSGNAEAFF.

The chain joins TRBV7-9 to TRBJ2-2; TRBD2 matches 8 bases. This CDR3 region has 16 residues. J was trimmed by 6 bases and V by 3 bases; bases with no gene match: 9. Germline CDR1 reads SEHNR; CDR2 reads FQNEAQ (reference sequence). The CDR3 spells CASSLTSGLGSGELFF. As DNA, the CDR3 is TGTGCCAGCAGCTTGACCTCGGGACTAGGTTCCGGGGAGCTGTTTTTT.